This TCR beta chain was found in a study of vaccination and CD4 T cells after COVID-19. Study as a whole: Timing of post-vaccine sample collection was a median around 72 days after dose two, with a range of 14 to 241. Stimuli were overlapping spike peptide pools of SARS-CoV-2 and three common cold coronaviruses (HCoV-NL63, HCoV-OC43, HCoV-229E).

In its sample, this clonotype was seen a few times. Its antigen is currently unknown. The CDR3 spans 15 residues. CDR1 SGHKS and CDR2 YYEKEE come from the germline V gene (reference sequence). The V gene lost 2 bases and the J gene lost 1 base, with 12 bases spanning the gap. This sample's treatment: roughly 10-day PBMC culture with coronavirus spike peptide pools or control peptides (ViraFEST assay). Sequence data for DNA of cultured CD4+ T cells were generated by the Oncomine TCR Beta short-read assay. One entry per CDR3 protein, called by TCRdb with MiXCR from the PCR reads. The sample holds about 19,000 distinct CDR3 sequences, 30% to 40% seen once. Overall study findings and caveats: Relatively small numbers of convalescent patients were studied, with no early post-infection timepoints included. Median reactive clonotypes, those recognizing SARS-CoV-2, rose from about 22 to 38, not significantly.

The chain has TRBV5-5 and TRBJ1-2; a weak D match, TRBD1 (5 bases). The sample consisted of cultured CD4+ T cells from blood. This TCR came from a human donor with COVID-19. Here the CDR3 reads CASSFSQGGNYGYTF. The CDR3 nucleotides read TGTGCCAGCAGCTTTTCCCAGGGAGGTAACTATGGCTACACCTTC.